This TCR beta chain was observed in a study of memory B cells and T cells in multiple sclerosis (dated by TCRdb to the late 2010s). In terms of the full investigation: In multiple sclerosis patients, the study set the TCR beta repertoires of autoproliferating peripheral T cells against those of T cells infiltrating brain lesions. A couple of multiple sclerosis patients, for whom either brain lesions at autopsy or brain-infiltrating cells from biopsy were available, were included in TCR sequencing. The investigation overall reported the following: Because clone-set sizes differed between compartments, counts of shared clonotypes were influenced and normalization was required.

Genomic DNA was extracted, and the immunoSEQ Platform was used to amplify TCRbeta CDR3 regions from that DNA. Multiplex PCR, high-throughput sequencing and a vendor bioinformatics pipeline were combined in the immunoSEQ assay. Per the original workflow: Non-productive sequences and CDR3s shorter than 4 amino acids were excluded, and clonotype frequencies were recalculated for each sample. In immunoSEQ Analyzer 2.0, shared clonotypes were identified as identical CDR3 amino acid, V gene and J gene sequences. Repertoire overlap was normalized by dividing shared clonotype counts by the product of both clone-set sizes, scaled by 1000 into arbitrary units. TCRdb obtained this table from immuneACCESS and retained in-frame rearrangements with V and J assigned. These tables miss some clones; where compared with another copy, unresolved V genes account for less than half of the shortfall, and the remainder is unexplained. The V and J calls and clone size were taken over from that table, and D and trimming were inferred from the DNA. This sample comprises 30,000 or so clones, roughly 88% of them detected only once. The ten largest make up roughly 3% of the sample.

This clone was detected once. Its target antigen remains unknown. Base quality data are lacking; no much larger clone is found one base away. After CFSE-labeled PBMCs were cultured without any stimulus, the autoproliferating (CFSEdim) and non-proliferating (CFSEhi) T cell fractions were each sequenced on their own. In total, 40 million to 65 million CFSE-labeled PBMCs were cultured without stimulus for less than 9 days, after which replicate wells were pooled. PBMCs were labeled with around 0.5 uM CFSE and cultured without exogenous stimuli in serum-free AIM-V medium. PBMCs were isolated by Ficoll density gradient centrifugation and were cryopreserved before use. Live 7-AAD-negative cells were sorted on a FACSAria III, washed with PBS, and frozen at -80 degrees C as dry pellets. The germline V gene specifies SGHRS as CDR1 and YFSETQ as CDR2. The cysteine opens and the phenylalanine closes a CDR3 of 15 amino acids. Of all the DNA, just the CDR3 is kept, 45 bases in frame from base 1. The germline V and J ends show losses of 5 bases and 6 bases respectively, and no gene match explains 12 bases of the junction.

The source material was PBMCs from blood kept in culture. This receptor was identified in a human donor with multiple sclerosis. The chain is encoded by TRBV5-1 joined to TRBJ2-7; 9 middle bases align to TRBD1. The CDR3 protein: CASRPPGTGSSEQYF. In nucleotide form, the sequence is TGCGCCAGCAGACCCCCTGGGACAGGGAGTTCCGAGCAGTACTTC. The CDR3, completed at both ends by the reference TRBV5-1 and TRBJ2-7 genes, gives the full variable domain KAGVTQTPRYLIKTRGQQVTLSCSPISGHRSVSWYQQTPGQGLQFLFEYFSETQRNKGNFPGRFSGRQFSNSRSEMNVSTLELGDSALYLCASRPPGTGSSEQYFGPGTRLTVT.